A single sample is the source of the 5 T cell receptor beta chains below, sequenced in a study of patients and donors after allogeneic stem cell transplantation. TCRdb ran MiXCR on the RT-PCR reads and lists one entry per CDR3 protein. In the table there are 900,000 to 1,000,000 distinct CDR3 sequences, around 17% of which are singletons. Material for sequencing was blood, either unsorted or a sorted T cell fraction (not recorded which). These receptors all come from a human donor who was either an allogeneic HSCT recipient or a stem cell or donor lymphocyte infusion donor (not recorded which). It is not recorded whose cells these are; they may come from a transplant donor.

The chain joins TRBV20-1 to TRBJ2-5, with 10 bases that match TRBD2. Germline values: CDR1 DFQATT, CDR2 SNEGSKA (reference sequence). V trimming: 6 bases; J trimming: 5 bases; junction bases outside the gene matches: 6. CDR3 length equals 13 residues. The CDR3 spells CSALSGGAETQYF. DNA of the CDR3: TGCAGTGCCCTGAGCGGGGGGGCTGAGACCCAGTACTTC.

This chain joins TRBV24-1 and TRBJ2-3, with 9 bases lining up with TRBD2. The germline V gene has CDR1 KGHDR and CDR2 SFDVKD. This CDR3 has 17 amino acids. Germline trimming cut 3 bases from V and 0 bases from J; bases unmatched to any gene: 6. The CDR3 coding sequence is TGTGCCACCAGTGATCGCGGGGGGGGAACTAGCACAGATACGCAGTATTTT. It specifies CATSDRGGGTSTDTQYF.

CDR3: CSARSEVNTEAFF. The CDR3 nucleotides are TGCAGTGCTAGATCGGAGGTGAACACTGAAGCTTTCTTT. V and J are TRBV20-1 and TRBJ1-1; the D is unclear. V shed 2 bases and J shed 0 bases, with 7 bases lying between them. This CDR3 has 13 amino acids. Germline lookup yields CDR1 DFQATT and CDR2 SNEGSKA (reference sequence).

The chain uses TRBV2 and TRBJ2-2; TRBD2 aligns across 9 bases. CDR3 length equals 15 residues. V lost 6 bases to trimming and J lost 1 base; unmatched junction nucleotides: 3. Germline loops: CDR1 SNHLY, CDR2 FYNNEI. CDR3: CASSGLARNTGELFF. CDR3 nucleotide sequence: TGTGCCAGCAGCGGACTAGCGAGGAACACCGGGGAGCTGTTTTTT.

This clonotype was detected a few times. The chain recombines TRBV12-3 or TRBV12-4 with TRBJ2-7; a possible D gene is TRBD1 (6 bases). This CDR3 has 17 amino acids. Deletions cut 5 bases from V and 3 bases from J, with 23 bases between. The CDR3 DNA reads TGTGCCAGCAGTCGCTCCCCCAGGGGTTTAGAGATCTACGAGCAGTACTTC. Its translation is CASSRSPRGLEIYEQYF.